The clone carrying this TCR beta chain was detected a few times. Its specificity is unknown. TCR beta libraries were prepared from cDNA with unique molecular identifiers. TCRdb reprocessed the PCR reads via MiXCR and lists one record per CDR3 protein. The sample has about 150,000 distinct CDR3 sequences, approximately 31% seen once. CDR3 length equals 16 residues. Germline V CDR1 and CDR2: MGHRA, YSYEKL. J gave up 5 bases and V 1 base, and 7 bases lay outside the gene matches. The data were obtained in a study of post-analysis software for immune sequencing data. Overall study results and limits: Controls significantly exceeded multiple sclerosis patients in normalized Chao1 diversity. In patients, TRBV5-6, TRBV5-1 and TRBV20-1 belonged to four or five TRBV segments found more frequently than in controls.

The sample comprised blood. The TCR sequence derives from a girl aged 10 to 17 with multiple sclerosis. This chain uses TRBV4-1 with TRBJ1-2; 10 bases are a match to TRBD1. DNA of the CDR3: TGCGCCAGCAGCCAAGTCCCGGGACAGGGGTTATATGGCTACACCTTC. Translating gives CASSQVPGQGLYGYTF.